This section outlines one TCR beta chain sequence together with its context. Antigen unknown. The data derive from a study of T cells after posttransplantation cyclophosphamide. The assay was immunoSEQ multiplex PCR, and TCRdb's table has in-frame clones only and misses some. This table holds about 43,000 clones, about 92% found once. From germline, CDR1 is SGHNT and CDR2 YYREEE (reference sequence). The V and J ends lost 1 base and 8 bases, in that order; junction bases with no gene match: 12. This CDR3 has 16 residues. Study-wide results and caveats: TRB overlap between skin or GI tissue T cells and blood was limited. Donor CD8+ memory clones often dominated recipient blood repertoires at later times. TRB clonality was highly associated with recipient CMV seropositivity and reactivation.

Treatment was busulfan-fludarabine conditioning, a marrow graft, and cyclophosphamide on days +3 and +4. Sequenced here: PBMCs, sampled 60 to 65 days after allogeneic stem cell transplant with posttransplant cyclophosphamide. This chain joins TRBV5-4 and TRBJ2-1; 7 bases fit TRBD2. This sequence originates from a male patient in his sixties who received an allogeneic stem cell transplant from a related donor and was CMV-positive. The graft donor may account for some of the T cells. The chain's CDR3 is CASSLPAGIPLDEQFF. CDR3 coding DNA: TGTGCCAGCAGCTTGCCAGCGGGGATTCCTTTGGATGAGCAGTTCTTC.